This entry is about one TCR beta chain. Its antigen remains unidentified. This entry comes from a study of T cell repertoires and HLA-DP antigens. Study information: Sorted CD137+CD4+ samples averaged around 200 ng DNA; pre-culture CD4+ samples, 900 to 1,500 ng.

The PCR primers covered 54 TRBV and 13 TRBJ segments. Each pre-culture CD4+ sample aimed for approximately 200,000 T cell genomes at deep resolution. The data were produced by immunoSEQ multiplex PCR, yet TCRdb's version contains in-frame clones alone and is incomplete. The data show some 110,000 clones, with around 93% seen just once and around 0.3% held by the top ten. The study's findings and limits: Average cumulative frequency of previously undetected clones was 36.3% against one allele and under 55% against the other.

The CDR3 is 15 residues long. Per germline, CDR1 SNHLY and CDR2 FYNNEI. The V gene end was trimmed by 1 base and the J gene end by 4 bases; junction bases not matched to a gene: 5. The rearrangement links TRBV2 to TRBJ2-3, with 7 bases fitting TRBD2. The sequenced sample was CD4+ T cells from PBMCs. The clonotype was recovered from a young woman in good health and CMV-seronegative. CDR3 in DNA: TGTGCCAGCAGTGAAGACTCCCGGGAGGCAGATACGCAGTATTTT. Translation: CASSEDSREADTQYF.